This T cell receptor beta chain is drawn from a study of cytomegalovirus exposure and HLA in healthy donors (dated by TCRdb to the late 2010s). Study-level background: An earlier analysis of more than 550 of the donors reported 276 Gb of sequence data and 117 million unique TCR beta sequences obtained from around 190 million T cells. An early release that covered some 640 HLA-typed donors contained approximately 300 gigabases of sequencing data and roughly 84 million unique TCR sequences. Of the roughly 400 genotyped donors, about 84% fell in the genetic ancestry cluster associated with self-reported Caucasian donors. The aim of the study was to test whether cataloging public T cell receptors could identify signatures of past pathogen exposure. Using immunosequencing, the study profiled T cell repertoires from fewer than 700 subjects and related those repertoires to cytomegalovirus serostatus. Along with the approximately 700-subject first cohort, a separate validation cohort of over 90 different subjects was used. To predict cytomegalovirus infection status, the study brought together high-throughput TCR immunosequencing, statistical association of individual TCRs with disease status, and machine learning. In a later analysis, previously published TCR beta repertoires from fewer than 750 donors were re-analyzed and high-resolution HLA genotyping was added so that TCR occurrence patterns could be studied. In the later analysis, no new phenotypic data were used to find candidate immune exposures; instead, reliance was placed on TCR beta sequences and their occurrence across donors. To decide whether each TCR beta V gene segment behaved as functional or pseudogenic, an earlier analysis of 587 of the donors relied on high-throughput TCR beta sequencing. Donor age, sex, ethnicity and CMV serostatus were compiled together with the repertoire data. A later genetic analysis took genome-wide SNP genotypes for about 65% of the 666 donors and used that subset as a discovery cohort. Every repertoire in the discovery cohort had been generated on one and the same sequencing platform. Class I and class II HLA loci were covered by the typing at four-digit resolution. The number of donors typed differed by locus, with about 629-640 for A, B, C, DRB1 and DQB1, more than 500 for DQA1, over 600 for DPA1, and approximately 470 for DPB1. Several DR-DQ haplotypes were treated as single units for association and clustering because of strong linkage in the cohort. Among about 360 genotyped donors of the cohort, an average of approximately 230,000 unique TCR beta nucleotide sequences were sequenced per donor, roughly 18% of them non-productive. Overall study outcomes, separate from this receptor: Broadly in line with IMGT annotations, most TCR beta V segments showed up in productive rearrangements about 87% or about 30% of the time in an earlier analysis of 587 of the donors. HLA typing was unavailable for some donors at each locus, so association tests used only the typed subset. Across donors, most TCR sequences were observed very rarely, whereas some public TCRs were present in many individuals. A group of highly shared sequence variants was considered likely to be a technical artifact of the sequencing pipeline. In both the original and validation cohorts, the classifier was reported to diagnose cytomegalovirus status with high specificity and sensitivity. In a later analysis, TCR association rates were found to vary across HLA loci, with the most associated TCRs seen for DRB1 alleles and the fewest for HLA-C alleles. Specific HLA alleles were associated with 15,000 to 20,000 TCR beta sequences at a false discovery rate of 0.05 in a later analysis. In vitro tests confirmed that a few of the cytomegalovirus-associated TCR beta chains recognize cytomegalovirus antigens. A later genetic analysis reported fewer N-insertions in productive TCRs among donors in an Asian-associated ancestry cluster than the roughly 620-donor mean. Correlated functional status among segregating V segments might reflect linkage disequilibrium, but an unknown experimental factor could not be ruled out. Immune exposure information for the cohort was limited to CMV serostatus. In a later analysis, most CMV-associated TCR beta chains were found to appear HLA-restricted, with HLA associations seemingly driven largely by CMV exposure. A further reported finding was that TCR beta sequences accurately predicted the HLA-A and HLA-B alleles for most subjects in the first cohort. V-gene and J-gene trimming of TCR beta chains was associated with a missense DCLRE1C variant in a later genetic analysis, and the association was replicated in an independent cohort. The earlier analysis of 587 of the donors excluded about 16 rarely observed V segments, including chromosome 9 orphons, because counts were too low. The authors suggested that the approach could potentially be generalized to other disease states and immunological phenotypes. In the study, 150 to 200 TCR beta chains were listed as associated with cytomegalovirus. In a later analysis, HLA-associated TCR beta chains were found to be more clonally expanded and to have lower generation probabilities than equally common non-associated chains. When HLA alleles, especially DR and DQ, strongly co-occurred, attributing TCR associations to individual alleles was difficult. The presence/absence analyses assumed that sequencing depth was roughly uniform across donors, and that assumption may not be true. In a later analysis, several top co-occurrence clusters were reported to appear linked to parvovirus B19, influenza, CMV and Epstein-Barr virus. The 87-base-pair reads could not distinguish some IMGT-functional V segments, including TRBV6-2 and TRBV6-3, so those segments were excluded. In this cohort, only TCR beta chains were sequenced, and detectable features were limited by the absence of alpha or paired-chain data.

The junction shows trimming of 5 bases on V and 0 bases on J, plus 8 bases between the germline ends. The CDR3 covers 14 residues, taking in both the cysteine and the phenylalanine. Just CDR3 DNA is preserved here, 42 bases in frame from base 1. From a lookup of the germline V gene, CDR1 and CDR2 are LGHNT and FRNRAP. The cohort comprised 710 or so healthy bone marrow donors. At the time of sampling, every cohort member was nominally healthy, though immune exposures that went unrecorded were likely present. The donor was CMV seronegative and was included in the group of several hundred seronegative cohort members. Each donor provided a peripheral blood sample, and peripheral blood mononuclear cells were used for TCR beta sequencing. The Qiagen DNeasy Blood Extraction Kit was used to extract genomic DNA from the blood cell samples. The library was made by the immunoSEQ multiplex PCR assay. For the multiplex PCR, a mixture combining 60 forward primers for TCR Vbeta segments and 13 reverse primers for TCR Jbeta segments was used. A multiplex PCR assay on genomic DNA amplified the CDR3 region of rearranged TCR beta genes. On the Illumina HiSeq System, the amplified TCR beta libraries were sequenced as 87-base-pair reads. The source study handled its data this way. In a later analysis, tens of millions of unique TCR beta chains were counted across the roughly 610 repertoires, and roughly 11 million of these chains were shared by at least two donors. To remove PCR and sequencing errors, raw reads were error-corrected and collapsed into unique sequences using a nearest-neighbor algorithm that merged closely related sequences. CDR3 sequences were aligned to IMGT reference sequences to assign V, D and J gene segments. For a sequence to be retained, at least a six-nucleotide match to both a V gene segment and a J gene segment was required. A rearrangement was called productive if the CDR3 had no stop codons and remained in frame with V and J, and every other rearrangement was called non-productive. Following IMGT convention, CDR3 was defined as the stretch from the second conserved V-encoded cysteine up to the conserved J-encoded phenylalanine. In an earlier analysis of around 570 of the donors, sequences lacking an unambiguous match to a single V gene segment were excluded. In an earlier analysis of around 590 of the donors, a V segment was called functional when productive rearrangements were above 56.7%, and segregating when the standard deviation between donors exceeded 5%. A statistical classification framework was built for diagnosing cytomegalovirus status from the catalog of TCR beta chain sequences. In a later analysis, TCR nucleotide sequences were compared against IMGT/GENE-DB human TR gene sequences so that V and J genes could be assigned. In a later analysis, CDR3 sequences and most-parsimonious VDJ recombination scenarios were assigned using the TCRdist pipeline. A later analysis defined each TCR beta chain by its CDR3 amino acid sequence plus V-gene family, and excluded reads lacking a unique V-gene family. In a later analysis, several hundred highly shared, low-generation-probability nucleotide sequences were removed to address suspected cross-contamination and a sequencing artifact. In a later analysis, a clonal expansion index was calculated for each public chain from normalized within-repertoire ranks of inferred template counts. A later analysis computed generation probabilities with a VDJ recombination model fitted to out-of-frame rearrangements, and checked the results against IGoR. In a later analysis, hypergeometric tests were used to score TCR-TCR, TCR-HLA and TCR-CMV co-occurrence, with a repertoire-size bias correction applied to TCR pairs. False discovery rates were estimated in a later analysis by permuting HLA or CMV assignments 20 times. In a later analysis, co-occurring TCRs were grouped using DBSCAN, with TCRdist sequence similarity added in when clustering inside HLA-allele-positive subsets. For co-occurrence clustering, repertoires with fewer than 30,000 or more than 120,000 public chains were excluded, along with a handful of repertoires with anomalous nucleotide sharing. Held by TCRdb, this immuneACCESS table contains in-frame sequences only and omits some clones. Under half of the omission traces to an unresolved V gene where checked; the cause of the rest is unknown. From that table come the V and J calls and clone size; the DNA was used to work out D and trimming. Counted in this sample were 130,000 or so clones; roughly four fifths of them appeared once. Around 1.6% of the sample belongs to the ten largest clones.

This clone was detected a few times. It has no known antigen specificity. Per-base qualities were not stored, and no clone one base away is much larger. The sequence was collected from a woman between 18 and 29 years old in good health and CMV-seronegative. Sequencing input: PBMCs. This sequence uses TRBV12-5 and TRBJ1-5; the D gene is perhaps TRBD1, on 5 matching bases. The encoded CDR3 is CASGRGYSNQPQHF. In nucleotides, the sequence is TGTGCTAGTGGTAGGGGTTATAGCAATCAGCCCCAGCATTTT.